In this sample, the clone carrying this T cell receptor (beta chain) turned up many times. This sample stems from a study of T cells of healthy individuals. Using its own MiXCR run on the 5' RACE reads, TCRdb lists one record per CDR3 protein. Here the sample spans over 40,000 distinct CDR3 sequences, about 4.5% being singletons. The CDR3 runs 16 residues. V dropped 5 bases and J dropped 7; count of bases not matched to a gene: 14. Germline V CDR1 and CDR2: SEHNR, FQNEAQ (reference sequence). The V call is TRBV7-9, the J call TRBJ2-7, with 10 bases that match TRBD1. The source is a human donor in good health. The DNA for the CDR3 is TGTGCCAGCAGCCCGCCACCGGGACAGGGGATTTTGGAGCAGTACTTC. Protein sequence: CASSPPPGQGILEQYF.